What follows describes a single T cell receptor beta chain. Trimming took off 4 bases at V and 0 bases at J, with 11 bases between the two ends. This CDR3 region has 14 residues. CDR1 and CDR2 from the germline V gene are SGDLS and YYNGEE. This sample was included in a study of response to subunit inactivated influenza vaccine. Each CDR3 protein is one row after TCRdb ran MiXCR on the RT-PCR reads. Seen here are roughly 160,000 distinct CDR3 sequences, approximately 10% observed once, and the top ten hold 12%. The TCR sequence derives from a man aged 50-60 years who received an inactivated influenza vaccine. This chain joins TRBV9 and TRBJ2-7; the D is unclear. The sequenced sample was non-naive T cells sorted from PBMCs, obtained roughly 48 days after vaccination. The CDR3 nucleotides read TGTGCCAGCAGCCCATCACAGCGCTCCTACGAGCAGTACTTC. It encodes CASSPSQRSYEQYF.